The next 32 T cell receptor beta chains were all read from a single sample in a study of chemoradiotherapy in HPV16-positive cancers (dated by TCRdb to between 2022 and 2023). Receptor libraries were prepared by the immunoSEQ multiplex PCR assay. In TCRdb, the immuneACCESS table is reduced to in-frame sequences with V and J assigned. These tables do not hold every clone; where another copy was compared, an unresolved V gene accounts for under half, and the others remain unexplained. For this sample the table gives around 13,000 clones, of which around 77% were detected only once. The ten top clones hold 1.1% to 1.5% of the sample. Specimen collection occurred from a patient who underwent chemoradiotherapy. Every receptor here comes from a human donor with HPV-associated anogenital cancer.

The sample holds one count of this clone. The CDR3 DNA follows: TGTGCCAGCAGCTTAGCTCGTGCGGGGCAAGAGACCCAGTACTTC. Amino acid sequence: CASSLARAGQETQYF. The rearrangement uses TRBV11-2 and TRBJ2-5, with a possible D match to TRBD2 (6 bases). CDR1 and CDR2 from the germline V gene are SGHAT and FQNNGV. V was trimmed by 1 base and J by 2 bases, leaving 11 bases between them. The CDR3 covers 15 residues.

The V and J genes are TRBV9 and TRBJ1-3; TRBD1 might be the D (6 bases). CDR1 is SGDLS and CDR2 is YYNGEE in the germline V gene. This CDR3 spans 18 amino acids. V lost 7 bases to trimming and J lost 0 bases, with 23 bases between them. The CDR3 nucleotides are TGTGCCAGCCATAACCGGGACAAAAATCCGACCTCTGGAAACACCATATATTTT. The encoded protein is CASHNRDKNPTSGNTIYF.

The chain carries TRBV28 and TRBJ1-6; TRBD1 agrees at 8 bases. With 6 bases clipped from V and 10 bases from J, the junction kept 11 bases outside the gene matches. This CDR3 has 15 amino acids. Germline V CDR1 and CDR2: MDHEN, SYDVKM. CDR3 protein: CASSLGDRLGSPLHF. CDR3 in DNA: TGTGCCAGCAGCTTAGGGGACAGGCTGGGGTCACCCCTCCACTTT.

The chain is built from TRBV7-9 and TRBJ2-1, with D unclear. Trimming removed 6 bases at V and 5 bases at J, with 8 bases between. The germline gives CDR1 SEHNR, CDR2 FQNEAQ (reference sequence). The length of the CDR3 is 12 residues. CDR3 protein: CASRYGNNEQFF. Written as DNA, the CDR3 is TGTGCCAGCAGATATGGAAACAATGAGCAGTTCTTC.

The CDR3 DNA is TGTGCCAGCAGACAATCCACAGATACGCAGTATTTT. It translates to CASRQSTDTQYF. The chain couples TRBV5-4 to TRBJ2-3; D is unclear. The CDR3 has 12 amino acids. CDR1 SGHNT and CDR2 YYREEE come from the germline V gene (reference sequence). The V end lost 5 bases, the J end lost 2 bases, and 6 bases lay between the germline ends.

The rearrangement links TRBV2 to TRBJ2-7, with 7 bases matching TRBD1. Unmatched junction bases numbered 6, after V lost 7 bases and J lost 3 bases. The CDR3 covers 13 residues. Germline CDR1 is SNHLY and CDR2 is FYNNEI. CDR3 residues: CASTSGQIYEQYF. In nucleotides, the CDR3 is TGTGCCAGCACCTCGGGACAGATCTACGAGCAGTACTTC. Using reference TRBV2 and TRBJ2-7 for the parts outside the CDR3, the full variable domain is EPEVTQTPSHQVTQMGQEVILRCVPISNHLYFYWYRQILGQKVEFLVSFYNNEISEKSEIFDDQFSVERPDGSNFTLKIRSTKLEDSAMYFCASTSGQIYEQYFGPGTRLTVT.

The chain carries TRBV11-2 and TRBJ1-6; D possibly corresponds to TRBD1 (6 bases). CDR3 size: 15 residues. Germline V gives CDR1 SGHAT, CDR2 FQNNGV. V lost 5 bases and J lost 9, with 17 bases in between. The CDR3 loop is CASSTLTGKSSPLHF. CDR3 coding DNA: TGTGCCAGCAGCACCTTAACAGGGAAGAGTTCACCCCTCCACTTT.

This chain links TRBV2 with TRBJ2-3; 7 bases agree with TRBD1. This CDR3 region has 15 residues. CDR1 is SNHLY and CDR2 is FYNNEI in the germline V gene. The J segment lost 4 bases and the V segment lost 7 bases, leaving 11 bases of the junction unmatched. In DNA form, the CDR3 reads TGTGCCAGCACCACAGACAGGGTTGTATCAGATACGCAGTATTTT. Its protein product is CASTTDRVVSDTQYF.

The rearrangement joins TRBV29-1 to TRBJ2-3; TRBD2 aligns across 11 bases. The CDR3 sequence is 14 residues long. Trimming at V came to 7 bases and at J to 4 bases, leaving 7 bases not matched to a gene. Germline V gene lookup returns CDR1 SQVTM and CDR2 ANQGSEA. CDR3 bases: TGCAGCGCGTCTCAACTAGCGGGGGCAGATACGCAGTATTTT. Its protein is CSASQLAGADTQYF.

The V gene is TRBV4-2, the J gene TRBJ2-3; D not certain. This CDR3 is built from 15 residues. The V end was cut by 2 bases, the J end by 1 base, with 10 bases between. Germline V gives CDR1 LGHNA, CDR2 YNFKEQ. Here the CDR3 reads CASSQIYSRTDTQYF. DNA of the CDR3: TGTGCCAGCAGCCAAATTTATAGCCGCACAGATACGCAGTATTTT.

The chain carries TRBV13 and TRBJ2-7, with TRBD1 matching 8 bases. V dropped 4 bases and J dropped 3; count of bases not matched to a gene: 5. Per the germline V gene, CDR1 is PRHDT and CDR2 is FYEKMQ (reference sequence). The CDR3 contains 14 residues. CDR3 in amino acids: CASSSGGVNYEQYF. In DNA form, the CDR3 reads TGTGCCAGCAGCTCAGGGGGCGTAAACTACGAGCAGTACTTC.

The J gene is TRBJ1-1, the V gene TRBV5-1, with D possibly being TRBD1 (5 bases). Germline assignment: CDR1 SGHRS and CDR2 YFSETQ. The CDR3 consists of 14 residues. Trimming pared 1 base from V and 1 base from J, leaving 8 bases between. CDR3 region: CASSLSGGNTEAFF. The CDR3 DNA reads TGCGCCAGCAGCTTGTCTGGGGGGAACACTGAAGCTTTCTTT.

V usage is TRBV6-5 and J usage is TRBJ1-2, with 7 nucleotides matching TRBD1. The germline gives CDR1 MNHEY, CDR2 SVGAGI. This CDR3 region has 13 residues. J gave up 4 bases and V 3 bases, and 2 bases lay outside the gene matches. CDR3 residues: CASSYRQGYGYTF. DNA for the CDR3: TGTGCCAGCAGTTATAGACAGGGCTATGGCTACACCTTC.

This clone came up once. The chain links TRBV7-2 to TRBJ2-3; D is undetermined. The CDR3 has 13 amino acids. The V end was cut by 4 bases, the J end by 4 bases, with 9 bases between. The germline V gene has CDR1 SGHTA and CDR2 FQGNSA. The CDR3 region has the DNA TGTGCCAGCAGCTACAGAGGCGCAGATACGCAGTATTTT. It encodes CASSYRGADTQYF.

The J gene is TRBJ1-2, the V gene TRBV5-4; 9 nucleotides align to TRBD1. The germline CDR1 and CDR2 sequences are SGHNT and YYREEE (reference sequence). The CDR3 spans 14 residues. V trimming: 4 bases; J trimming: 7 bases; junction bases outside the gene matches: 8. CDR3 residues: CASSRTGVEGGYTF. CDR3 bases: TGTGCCAGCAGCCGGACAGGGGTTGAGGGTGGCTACACCTTC.

The gene calls are TRBV7-6 and TRBJ2-3; D unresolved. CDR3 length: 12 amino acids. V lost 4 bases and J 4 bases, leaving 6 bases between the germline ends. Germline CDR1 and CDR2: SGHVS and FNYEAQ. CDR3 sequence (DNA): TGTGCCAGCAGCTCGATGGCAGATACGCAGTATTTT. It is translated as CASSSMADTQYF.

The chain recombines TRBV11-2 with TRBJ2-4; TRBD1 might be the D (6 bases). This CDR3 region has 12 residues. Germline assignment: CDR1 SGHAT and CDR2 FQNNGV. The V gene lost 4 bases and the J gene lost 13 bases, with 14 bases spanning the gap. The DNA of the CDR3 is TGTGCCAGCAGCTCCGACAGGCCCCTCCAGTACTTC. As protein: CASSSDRPLQYF.

This chain uses TRBV18 with TRBJ1-4, with D uncertain. Trimming pared 3 bases from V and 2 bases from J, leaving 7 bases between. CDR1 KGHSH and CDR2 LQKENI come from the germline V gene. The length of the CDR3 is 14 residues. The CDR3 protein is CASSPPGTNEKLFF. Here the CDR3 DNA reads TGTGCCAGCTCACCCCCGGGGACTAATGAAAAACTGTTTTTT.

The rearrangement links TRBV4-3 to TRBJ2-2; D gene unclear. This CDR3 is built from 16 residues. V was clipped by 4 bases and J by 3 bases, with 15 bases between them. Germline assignment: CDR1 LGHNA and CDR2 YSLEER. CDR3 sequence reads: CASSPDRTPDTGELFF. In DNA, the CDR3 is TGCGCCAGCAGCCCCGACCGAACCCCGGACACCGGGGAGCTGTTTTTT.

This clone was observed a handful of times. The genes are TRBV6-5 and TRBJ2-7; D possibly corresponds to TRBD1 (5 bases). Germline-derived CDR1 and CDR2 are MNHEY and SVGAGI. Trimming removed 6 bases at V and 4 bases at J, with 16 bases between. The CDR3 runs to 14 residues. The CDR3, as DNA: TGTGCCAGCAGACTATACAGGTTTGGTTACGAGCAGTACTTC. Protein: CASRLYRFGYEQYF.

The chain uses TRBV18 and TRBJ2-7; D possibly matches TRBD1 or TRBD2 (5 bases each). This CDR3 region has 14 residues. V was shortened by 3 bases and J by 3 bases, with 12 bases between the two germline ends. Per the germline V gene, CDR1 is KGHSH and CDR2 is LQKENI. CDR3 in amino acids: CASSPAGTIYEQYF. DNA for the CDR3: TGTGCCAGCTCACCCGCAGGGACGATCTACGAGCAGTACTTC.

This chain links TRBV28 with TRBJ1-1, with 8 nucleotides matching TRBD1. Trimming removed 4 bases from V and 4 bases from J; junction bases left unmatched: 5. This CDR3 comprises 14 residues. Germline V gene lookup returns CDR1 MDHEN and CDR2 SYDVKM. This CDR3 is CASSWTGMRTEAFF. The CDR3 coding sequence is TGTGCCAGCAGTTGGACAGGGATGCGCACTGAAGCTTTCTTT.

This clone is a singleton in its sample. The V and J genes are TRBV18 and TRBJ2-7; D is unresolved. Between the trimmed V and J ends, which lost 6 bases and 5 bases, there was a span of 14 bases. The germline V gene has CDR1 KGHSH and CDR2 LQKENI. CDR3 length: 13 amino acids. The CDR3 nucleotides are TGTGCCAGCTCGCCAGGAACGGATAACGAGCAGTACTTC. This sequence encodes CASSPGTDNEQYF.

This chain links TRBV5-1 with TRBJ1-1; D not certain. V was shortened by 4 bases and J by 1 base, with 11 bases between the two germline ends. The CDR3 totals 14 residues. Germline values: CDR1 SGHRS, CDR2 YFSETQ. CDR3 protein: CASSPGPRNTEAFF. CDR3 coding DNA: TGCGCCAGCAGCCCAGGACCCCGGAACACTGAAGCTTTCTTT.

The rearrangement uses TRBV18 and TRBJ2-5; a possible D gene is TRBD1 (6 bases). The J call may be faulty, since TRBJ2-7 better matches the DNA end. The CDR3 contains 14 residues. From germline, CDR1 is KGHSH and CDR2 LQKENI. CDR3 sequence reads: CASSPGTPSYEQYF. DNA for the CDR3: TGTGCCAGCTCACCGGGGACACCTTCCTACGAGCAGTACTTC.

The chain combines TRBV7-9 with TRBJ2-2; 7 nucleotides line up with TRBD1. Germline CDR1 SEHNR, CDR2 FQNEAQ (reference sequence). This CDR3 contains 16 residues. V dropped 5 bases and J dropped 5; count of bases not matched to a gene: 11. The CDR3 region is CASSLPTGIPTGELFF. CDR3 nucleotide sequence: TGTGCCAGCAGCCTACCGACAGGGATCCCGACCGGGGAGCTGTTTTTT.

This sequence joins TRBV4-1 and TRBJ1-2; a weak D match, TRBD1 (5 bases). The V gene lost 2 bases and the J gene lost 4 bases, with 11 bases spanning the gap. Germline loops: CDR1 MGHRA, CDR2 YSYEKL. The CDR3 sequence is 14 residues long. The DNA for the CDR3 is TGCGCCAGCAGCCAAAATGCAGGGACCTATGGCTACACCTTC. It translates to CASSQNAGTYGYTF.

The V gene is TRBV4-3, the J gene TRBJ1-1; a possible D gene is TRBD1 (6 bases). V was pared by 0 bases and J by 10 bases, with 12 bases between. CDR1 LGHNA and CDR2 YSLEER come from the germline V gene. CDR3 size: 13 residues. The CDR3 DNA sequence: TGCGCCAGCAGCCAAGATCTTCAGGGGCGAGCTTTCTTT. Amino acid sequence: CASSQDLQGRAFF.

The chain couples TRBV10-3 to TRBJ2-2; 7 bases match TRBD1. This CDR3 comprises 14 residues. The V and J ends lost 3 bases and 3 bases, in that order; junction bases with no gene match: 1. The germline V gene has CDR1 ENHRY and CDR2 SYGVKD. CDR3 residues: CAISDGTDTGELFF. CDR3 DNA sequence: TGTGCCATCAGTGATGGGACAGACACCGGGGAGCTGTTTTTT.

This clone was seen just once. The CDR3 loop is CASSQQTGITDTQYF. CDR3 sequence (DNA): TGCGCCAGCAGTCAACAGACAGGGATAACAGATACGCAGTATTTT. This chain uses TRBV4-3 with TRBJ2-3; 7 bases fit TRBD1. Germline lookup yields CDR1 LGHNA and CDR2 YSLEER. This CDR3 is 15 amino acids long. V was pared by 6 bases and J by 3 bases, with 9 bases of the junction left unmatched.

The rearrangement uses TRBV5-6 and TRBJ1-1, with TRBD1 as a possible D gene (5 bases). There are 13 residues in the CDR3. Germline lookup yields CDR1 SGHDT and CDR2 YYEEEE. V was shortened by 0 bases and J by 4 bases, with 7 bases between the two germline ends. The CDR3 here is CASSLGRGTEAFF. The CDR3 region has the DNA TGTGCCAGCAGCTTGGGGAGGGGCACTGAAGCTTTCTTT.

The rearrangement uses TRBV6-4 and TRBJ1-3, with D possibly TRBD1 on 5 matching bases. Looked up from germline, CDR1 is MRHNA and CDR2 is SNTAGT. The CDR3 has 10 amino acids. The CDR3: CVSRGTTIYF. CDR3 coding DNA: TGTGTATCGCGGGGGACCACCATATATTTT.